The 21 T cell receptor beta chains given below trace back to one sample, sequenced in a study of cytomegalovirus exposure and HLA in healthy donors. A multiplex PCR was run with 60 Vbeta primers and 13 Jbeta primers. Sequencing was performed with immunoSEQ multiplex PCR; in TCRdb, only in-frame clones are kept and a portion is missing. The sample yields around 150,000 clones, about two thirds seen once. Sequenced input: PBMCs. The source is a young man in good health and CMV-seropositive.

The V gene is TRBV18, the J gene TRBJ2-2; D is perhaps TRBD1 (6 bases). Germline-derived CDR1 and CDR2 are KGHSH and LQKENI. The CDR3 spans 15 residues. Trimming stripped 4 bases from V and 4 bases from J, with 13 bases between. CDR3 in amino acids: CASSLGQRSTGELFF. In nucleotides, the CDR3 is TGTGCCAGCTCACTCGGACAGCGAAGCACCGGGGAGCTGTTTTTT.

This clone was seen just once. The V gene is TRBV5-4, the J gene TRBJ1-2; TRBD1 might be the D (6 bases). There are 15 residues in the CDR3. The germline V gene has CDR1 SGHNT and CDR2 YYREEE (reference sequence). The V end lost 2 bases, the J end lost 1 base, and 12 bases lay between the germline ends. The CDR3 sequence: CASSFQDSFNYGYTF. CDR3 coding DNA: TGTGCCAGCAGCTTCCAGGACAGTTTTAACTATGGCTACACCTTC. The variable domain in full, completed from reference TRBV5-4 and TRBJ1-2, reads ETGVTQSPTHLIKTRGQQVTLRCSSQSGHNTVSWYQQALGQGPQFIFQYYREEENGRGNFPPRFSGLQFPNYSSELNVNALELDDSALYLCASSFQDSFNYGYTFGSGTRLTVV.

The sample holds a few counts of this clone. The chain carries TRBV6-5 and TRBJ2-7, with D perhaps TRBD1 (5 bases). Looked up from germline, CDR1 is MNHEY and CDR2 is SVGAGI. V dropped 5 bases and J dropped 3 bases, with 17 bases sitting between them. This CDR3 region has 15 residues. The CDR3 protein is CASSRPVTEDYEQYF. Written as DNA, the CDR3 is TGTGCCAGCAGTCGTCCCGTGACAGAGGACTACGAGCAGTACTTC.

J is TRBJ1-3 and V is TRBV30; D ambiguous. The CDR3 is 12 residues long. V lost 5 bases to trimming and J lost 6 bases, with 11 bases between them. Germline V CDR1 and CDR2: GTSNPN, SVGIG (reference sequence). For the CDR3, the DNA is TGTGCCTGGGCGCGAGCTGAAAACACCATATATTTT. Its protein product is CAWARAENTIYF. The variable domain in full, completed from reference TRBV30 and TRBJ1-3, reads SQTIHQWPATLVQPVGSPLSLECTVEGTSNPNLYWYRQAAGRGLQLLFYSVGIGQISSEVPQNLSASRPQDRQFILSSKKLLLSDSGFYLCAWARAENTIYFGEGSWLTVV.

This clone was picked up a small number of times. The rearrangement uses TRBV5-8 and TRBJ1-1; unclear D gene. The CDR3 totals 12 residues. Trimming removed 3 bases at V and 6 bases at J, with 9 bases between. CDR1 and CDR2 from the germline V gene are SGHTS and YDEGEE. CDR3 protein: CASSSGSAEAFF. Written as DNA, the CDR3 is TGTGCCAGCAGCTCCGGGTCGGCTGAAGCTTTCTTT.

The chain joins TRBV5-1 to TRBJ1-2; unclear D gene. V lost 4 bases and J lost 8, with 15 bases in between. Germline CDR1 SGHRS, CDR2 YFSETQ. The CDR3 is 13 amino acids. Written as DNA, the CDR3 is TGCGCCAGCAGCCCTGACTCTCCCGCGGGCTACACCTTC. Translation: CASSPDSPAGYTF.

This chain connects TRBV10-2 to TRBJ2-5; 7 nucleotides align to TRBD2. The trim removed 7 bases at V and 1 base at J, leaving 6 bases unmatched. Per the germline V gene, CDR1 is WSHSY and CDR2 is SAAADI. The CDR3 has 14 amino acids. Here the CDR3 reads CASTSAGIQETQYF. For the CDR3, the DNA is TGCGCCAGCACCTCAGCGGGGATCCAAGAGACCCAGTACTTC.

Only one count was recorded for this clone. CDR3 region: CASSYYSGNEQFF. The CDR3 DNA reads as TGTGCCAGCAGTTACTATAGCGGCAATGAGCAGTTCTTC. The V and J genes are TRBV6-6 and TRBJ2-1; weak D call: TRBD2 (6 bases). This CDR3 is built from 13 residues. Per the germline V gene, CDR1 is MNHNY and CDR2 is SVGAGI (reference sequence). Trimming took off 1 base at V and 6 bases at J, with 7 bases between the two ends.

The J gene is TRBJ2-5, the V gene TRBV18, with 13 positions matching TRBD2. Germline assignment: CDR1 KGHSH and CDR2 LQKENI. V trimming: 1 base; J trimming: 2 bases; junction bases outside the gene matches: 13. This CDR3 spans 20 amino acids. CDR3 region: CASSPRRRLGLAGDQETQYF. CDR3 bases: TGTGCCAGCTCACCACGGCGGCGTTTAGGACTAGCGGGAGATCAAGAGACCCAGTACTTC.

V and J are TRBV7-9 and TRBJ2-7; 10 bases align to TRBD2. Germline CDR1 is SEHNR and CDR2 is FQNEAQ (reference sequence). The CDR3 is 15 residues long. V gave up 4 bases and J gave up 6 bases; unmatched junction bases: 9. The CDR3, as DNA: TGTGCCAGCAGCTCCGGACTAGCGGCGTCTTCCGAGCAGTACTTC. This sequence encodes CASSSGLAASSEQYF.

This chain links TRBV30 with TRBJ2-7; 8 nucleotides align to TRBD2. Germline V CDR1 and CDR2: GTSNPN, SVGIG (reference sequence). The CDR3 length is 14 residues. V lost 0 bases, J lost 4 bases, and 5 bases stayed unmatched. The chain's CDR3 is CAWSVVAGGYEQYF. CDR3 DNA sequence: TGTGCCTGGAGTGTAGTGGCGGGAGGATACGAGCAGTACTTC.

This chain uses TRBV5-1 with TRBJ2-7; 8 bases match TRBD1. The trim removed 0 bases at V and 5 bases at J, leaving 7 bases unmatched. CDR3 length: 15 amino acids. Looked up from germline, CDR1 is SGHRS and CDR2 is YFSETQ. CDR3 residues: CASSLAPGGRDEQYF. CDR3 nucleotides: TGCGCCAGCAGCTTGGCTCCAGGGGGCAGGGACGAGCAGTACTTC.

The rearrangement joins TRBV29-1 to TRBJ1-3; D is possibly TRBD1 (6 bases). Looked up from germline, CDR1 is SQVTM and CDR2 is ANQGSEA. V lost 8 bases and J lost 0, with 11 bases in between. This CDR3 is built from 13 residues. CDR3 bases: TGCAGCACTGGACAGCGCTCTGGAAACACCATATATTTT. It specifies CSTGQRSGNTIYF.

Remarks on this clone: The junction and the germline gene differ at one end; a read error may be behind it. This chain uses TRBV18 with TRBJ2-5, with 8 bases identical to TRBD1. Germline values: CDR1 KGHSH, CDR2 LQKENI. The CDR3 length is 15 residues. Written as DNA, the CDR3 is TGTGCCAGCTCCCCACCGGCAGGGGGCGACGAGACCCAGTACTTC. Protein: CASSPPAGGDETQYF.

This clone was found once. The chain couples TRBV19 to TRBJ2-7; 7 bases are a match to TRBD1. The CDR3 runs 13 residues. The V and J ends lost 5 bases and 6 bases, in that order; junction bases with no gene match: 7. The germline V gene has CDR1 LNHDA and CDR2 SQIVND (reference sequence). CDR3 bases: TGTGCCAGTAGTCAGGACAGGCTGGGCGAGCAGTACTTC. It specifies CASSQDRLGEQYF.

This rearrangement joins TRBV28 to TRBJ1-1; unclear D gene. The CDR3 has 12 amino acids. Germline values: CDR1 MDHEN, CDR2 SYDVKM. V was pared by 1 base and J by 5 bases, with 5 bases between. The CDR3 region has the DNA TGTGCCAGCAGTTTATTTCTTACTGAAGCTTTCTTT. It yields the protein CASSLFLTEAFF.

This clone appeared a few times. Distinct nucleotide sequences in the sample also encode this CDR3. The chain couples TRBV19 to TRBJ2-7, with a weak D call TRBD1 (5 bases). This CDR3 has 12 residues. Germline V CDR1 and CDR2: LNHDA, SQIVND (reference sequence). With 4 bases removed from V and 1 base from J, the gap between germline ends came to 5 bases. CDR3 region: CASSTGSYEQYF. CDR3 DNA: TGTGCCAGTAGTACAGGGTCCTACGAGCAGTACTTC. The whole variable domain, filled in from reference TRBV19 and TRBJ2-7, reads DGGITQSPKYLFRKEGQNVTLSCEQNLNHDAMYWYRQDPGQGLRLIYYSQIVNDFQKGDIAEGYSVSREKKESFPLTVTSAQKNPTAFYLCASSTGSYEQYFGPGTRLTVT.

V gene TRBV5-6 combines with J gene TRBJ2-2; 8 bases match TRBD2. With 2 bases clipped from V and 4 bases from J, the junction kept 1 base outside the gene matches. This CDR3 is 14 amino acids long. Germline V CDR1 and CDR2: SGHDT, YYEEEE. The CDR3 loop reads CASSFREGTGELFF. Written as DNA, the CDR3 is TGTGCCAGCAGCTTTCGGGAGGGCACCGGGGAGCTGTTTTTT.

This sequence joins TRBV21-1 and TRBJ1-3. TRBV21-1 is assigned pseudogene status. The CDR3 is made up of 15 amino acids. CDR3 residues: CASSIAANKKNTIYF. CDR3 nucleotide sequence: TGTGCCAGCAGCATTGCGGCTAATAAGAAAAACACCATATATTTT.

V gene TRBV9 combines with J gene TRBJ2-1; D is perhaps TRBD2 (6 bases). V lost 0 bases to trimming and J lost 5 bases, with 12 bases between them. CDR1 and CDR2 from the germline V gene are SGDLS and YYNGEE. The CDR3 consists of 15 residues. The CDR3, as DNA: TGTGCCAGCAGCGTAGTTGCGGGACTGGACAATGAGCAGTTCTTC. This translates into CASSVVAGLDNEQFF.

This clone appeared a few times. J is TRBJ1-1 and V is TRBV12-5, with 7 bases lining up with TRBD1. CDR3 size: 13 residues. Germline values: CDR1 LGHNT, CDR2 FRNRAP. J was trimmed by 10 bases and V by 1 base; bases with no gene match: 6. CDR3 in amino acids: CASGLGQGVRAFF. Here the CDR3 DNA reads TGTGCTAGTGGTTTGGGACAGGGAGTCCGAGCTTTCTTT.